Shown below are 13 T cell receptor beta chains from a single sample sequenced in a study of human T cells and chemical hapten exposure. TCRdb redid the calling of the RACE reads with MiXCR, one entry per CDR3 protein. This table has 110,000 or so distinct CDR3 sequences, about 34% appearing once. Stated time point: patch test 3, about 24 weeks after DPC sensitization. The sample's treatment: therapeutic diphenylcyclopropenone sensitization with weekly scalp DPC. Sequences were derived from whole blood, sampled in connection with sensitization to the hapten diphenylcyclopropenone (DPC). These receptors came from a middle-aged man with alopecia areata. Some clones in this sample may be carry-over from other donors' samples.

This clonotype has just a few counts. V usage is TRBV28 and J usage is TRBJ2-5, with 7 bases lining up with TRBD1. Germline loops: CDR1 MDHEN, CDR2 SYDVKM. The CDR3 has 15 residues. The V gene end was trimmed by 3 bases and the J gene end by 4 bases; junction bases not matched to a gene: 8. CDR3 coding DNA: TGTGCCAGCAGTTTGGTCGACAGGGCCTCAGAGACCCAGTACTTC. It specifies CASSLVDRASETQYF.

The chain employs TRBV4-2 and TRBJ2-7; TRBD2 might be the D (6 bases). V shed 0 bases and J shed 4 bases, with 13 bases lying between them. Per germline, CDR1 LGHNA and CDR2 YNFKEQ. The CDR3 has 15 residues. CDR3 protein: CASSQDLVGGYEQYF. The DNA for the CDR3 is TGTGCCAGCAGCCAAGATCTCGTGGGAGGTTACGAGCAGTACTTC.

V gene TRBV29-1 combines with J gene TRBJ2-1, with unresolved D. CDR1 and CDR2 (germline): SQVTM, ANQGSEA. The CDR3 runs to 13 residues. V lost 4 bases and J lost 8, with 15 bases in between. CDR3 nucleotides: TGCAGCGTTGCCATCAGGAGTGGCGATGAGCAGTTCTTC. Translating it yields CSVAIRSGDEQFF.

This chain links TRBV6-2 or TRBV6-3 with TRBJ2-1; 7 nucleotides agree with TRBD2. V gave up 2 bases and J gave up 4 bases; unmatched junction bases: 11. The CDR3 is made up of 17 amino acids. Germline CDR1 is MNHEY and CDR2 is SVGEGT. This CDR3 reads CASSYGQRESGYNEQFF. As DNA, the CDR3 is TGTGCCAGCAGTTACGGCCAGCGGGAAAGCGGTTACAATGAGCAGTTCTTC.

J is TRBJ2-7 and V is TRBV12-3 or TRBV12-4; TRBD2 might be the D (7 bases). Between the trimmed V and J ends, which lost 7 bases and 5 bases, there was a span of 18 bases. This CDR3 contains 14 residues. CDR3 DNA: TGTGCCAGCAATAGGGGGGGAGGGCCCGACGAGCAGTACTTC. Amino acid sequence: CASNRGGGPDEQYF.

This chain connects TRBV7-9 to TRBJ2-1; TRBD2 matches 12 bases. The CDR3 totals 16 residues. The junction had 6 bases not matched to a gene; V was cut back by 4 bases and J by 5 bases. Looked up from germline, CDR1 is SEHNR and CDR2 is FQNEAQ (reference sequence). In DNA, the CDR3 is TGTGCCAGCAGCTCTACTAGCGGGAGGCTCGACAATGAGCAGTTCTTC. Its protein is CASSSTSGRLDNEQFF.

This chain uses TRBV4-1 with TRBJ2-3; TRBD2 matches 7 bases. The CDR3 consists of 16 residues. The junction had 13 bases not matched to a gene; V was cut back by 4 bases and J by 6 bases. Germline V gives CDR1 MGHRA, CDR2 YSYEKL. This chain's CDR3 is CASSPYTAGDPDTQYF. For the CDR3, the DNA is TGCGCCAGCAGCCCCTATACCGCGGGAGACCCCGATACGCAGTATTTT.

The chain couples TRBV20-1 to TRBJ1-1; maybe TRBD1 (5 bases). Germline CDR1 is DFQATT and CDR2 is SNEGSKA (reference sequence). The length of the CDR3 is 10 residues. V dropped 6 bases and J dropped 6 bases, with 8 bases sitting between them. The CDR3 nucleotides are TGCAGTGCCGGGGACTCTGAAGCTTTCTTT. Translation: CSAGDSEAFF.

The rearrangement uses TRBV10-1 and TRBJ2-7; D is unresolved. In germline, CDR1 is WNHNN, CDR2 SYGVQD (reference sequence). The CDR3 runs 20 residues. Trimming took 4 bases from V and 4 from J, leaving 32 bases between them. CDR3 sequence: CASSARQPWNPNASRYEQYV. The CDR3 DNA follows: TGCGCCAGCAGTGCGCGACAACCTTGGAATCCCAACGCTTCTAGGTACGAGCAGTACGTC.

This sequence joins TRBV7-7 and TRBJ2-7, with D unresolved. The CDR3 sequence is 16 residues long. The V gene's germline CDR1 is SSHAT and CDR2 FNYEAQ (reference sequence). The CDR3 reads CASSLVITEDRYEQYV. As DNA, the CDR3 is TGTGCTAGCAGCCTCGTCATCACCGAAGACCGGTACGAGCAGTACGTC.

The chain uses TRBV11-2 and TRBJ2-3; 13 positions agree with TRBD2. This CDR3 has 19 amino acids. From germline, CDR1 is SGHAT and CDR2 FQNNGV. The J segment lost 0 bases and the V segment lost 2 bases, leaving 8 bases of the junction unmatched. For the CDR3, the DNA is TGTGCCAGCAGCTTAAGAGGACTAGCGGGAGCATCTAGCACAGATACGCAGTATTTT. It yields the protein CASSLRGLAGASSTDTQYF.

The chain has TRBV18 and TRBJ2-6; no firm D call. Trimming took off 2 bases at V and 0 bases at J, with 5 bases between the two ends. Germline CDR1 reads KGHSH; CDR2 reads LQKENI. The CDR3 is 15 amino acids. The chain's CDR3 is CASSPSRSGANVLTF. For the CDR3, the DNA is TGTGCCAGCTCACCAAGCCGCTCTGGGGCCAACGTCCTGACTTTC. Full variable domain (remainder filled in from reference TRBV18 and TRBJ2-6): NAGVMQNPRHLVRRRGQEARLRCSPMKGHSHVYWYRQLPEEGLKFMVYLQKENIIDESGMPKERFSAEFPKEGPSILRIQQVVRGDSAAYFCASSPSRSGANVLTFGAGSRLTVL.

The chain joins TRBV20-1 to TRBJ2-1; D is uncertain. V was trimmed by 0 bases and J by 5 bases, leaving 14 bases between them. The CDR3 contains 15 residues. Per the germline V gene, CDR1 is DFQATT and CDR2 is SNEGSKA (reference sequence). The CDR3 DNA is TGCAGTGCTAGAGATTGGGTCGCAGAGCACAATGAGCAGTTCTTC. This codes for CSARDWVAEHNEQFF.